Only one count was recorded for the clone carrying this T cell receptor (beta chain). The sample belongs to a study of shared clonotypes between healthy human individuals. Within Nashville, Tennessee resided all donors, each a Caucasian adult. A CD45RA-negative memory subset and a CD45RA+ naive subset were separated from the CD4+ cells. This CDR3 comprises 17 residues. Germline CDR1 and CDR2: MNHNS and SASEGT. V was cut by 3 bases and J by 4 bases, with 18 bases left in between. For each subset, genomic DNA was distributed in equal portions over several immunoSEQ plates. TCRdb's table, derived via immunoSEQ multiplex PCR, lists solely in-frame clones and lacks some. This sample has 2 million to 3 million clones; 93% occur once, and the top ten carry around 0.4%.

This clonotype was obtained from a man younger than 35 in good health. Some clones in this sample may be carry-over from other donors' samples. The sequenced sample consisted of naive CD4+ T cells from PBMCs. The subset denotes: CD45RA+ positively selected. The chain carries TRBV6-1 and TRBJ2-2; D unclear. CDR3 nucleotides: TGTGCCAGCAGTGACATTCATAGAGTGGGTGGCACCGGGGAGCTGTTTTTT. Protein: CASSDIHRVGGTGELFF.